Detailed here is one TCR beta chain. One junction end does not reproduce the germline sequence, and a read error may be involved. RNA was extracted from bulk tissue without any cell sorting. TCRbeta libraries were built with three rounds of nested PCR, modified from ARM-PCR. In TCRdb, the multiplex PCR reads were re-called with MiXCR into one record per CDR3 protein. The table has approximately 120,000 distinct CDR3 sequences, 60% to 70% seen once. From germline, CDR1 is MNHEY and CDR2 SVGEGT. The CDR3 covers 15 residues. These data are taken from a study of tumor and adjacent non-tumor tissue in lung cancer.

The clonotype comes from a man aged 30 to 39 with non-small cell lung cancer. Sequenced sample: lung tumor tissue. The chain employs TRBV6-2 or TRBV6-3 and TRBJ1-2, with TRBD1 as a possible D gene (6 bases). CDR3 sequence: CASGFHSDSYYGYTF. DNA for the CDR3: TGCGCCAGCGGATTTCATTCGGACAGCTACTATGGCTACACCTTC.